These T cell receptor beta chains were read from a single sample in a study of blood T cell repertoires in COVID-19. The method was immunoSEQ multiplex PCR; TCRdb's version includes in-frame clones alone and lacks a portion of them. The sample includes about 220,000 clones, about 86% of them seen just once. The sequenced sample was PBMCs or T cells enriched from blood (not recorded which). The source is a woman in her thirties or forties with acute COVID-19. CDR3s include the opening cysteine and the closing phenylalanine or tryptophan. D genes are given only for firm matches. Some rows mark clone size as missing; the rest say once, few, many or name a class of expanded clone.

>TRBV9|TRBJ2-1|TRBD2|-
TGTGCCAGCAGCGTAGAGGCGGGAGGGTACAATGAGCAGTTCTTC
CASSVEAGGYNEQFF
>TRBV30|TRBJ1-1|-|-
TGTGCCTGGAGTGTACTCGCGGGAAGGGACACTGAAGCTTTCTTT
CAWSVLAGRDTEAFF
>TRBV4-2|TRBJ2-4|TRBD2|-
TGTGCCAGCAGCCAAGATCTAGCGGGGGGTGACAAAAACATTCAGTACTTC
CASSQDLAGGDKNIQYF
>TRBV5-1|TRBJ2-5|-|-
TGCGCCAGCAGCTTGGCCCCTACTCAAGAGACCCAGTACTTC
CASSLAPTQETQYF
>TRBV19|TRBJ2-1|TRBD1|-
TGTGCCAGTAGTGTGGACAGGGGGAATGAGCAGTTCTTC
CASSVDRGNEQFF
>TRBV30|TRBJ2-4|TRBD1|-
TGTGCCTGGACACAGGGGTCGGGCCTAGCCAAAAACATTCAGTACTTC
CAWTQGSGLAKNIQYF
>TRBV27|TRBJ1-2|TRBD1|-
TGTGCCAGCAGTTCCGCAGGGGGCGCTTGGGGCTACACCTTC
CASSSAGGAWGYTF
>TRBV28|TRBJ1-1|TRBD1|-
TGTGCCAGCAGTCCGAGGACAGGTTTGAACACTGAAGCTTTCTTT
CASSPRTGLNTEAFF
>TRBV19|TRBJ1-1|-|-
TGTGCCGGGTCGACGGGGGGGGAAGCTTTCTTT
CAGSTGGEAFF
>TRBV30|TRBJ1-5|TRBD1|once
TGTGCCTGGAGTACCCAGGGGGCGAGTAGCAATCAGCCCCAGCATTTT
CAWSTQGASSNQPQHF
>TRBV27|TRBJ2-1|-|-
TGCCGAGCGGGCGCTGACAATGAGCAGTTCTTC
CRAGADNEQFF
>TRBV19|TRBJ2-2|TRBD1|-
TGTGCCAGTAGTAAAGGACAGGGGCGAGGGTTGGAGCTGTTTTTT
CASSKGQGRGLELFF
>TRBV9|TRBJ2-2|-|-
TGTGCCAGCAGCCCCAGGGACACAATAAACGGGGAGCTGTTTTTT
CASSPRDTINGELFF
>TRBV15|TRBJ1-5|-|-
TGTGCCACCAGCAGAGTACTGTCCGGTCAGCCCCAGCATTTT
CATSRVLSGQPQHF
>TRBV3-1/TRBV3-2|TRBJ1-2|-|-
TGTGCCAGCAGCTGGAAGGGAGAAGATGATGGCTACACCTTC
CASSWKGEDDGYTF
>TRBV9|TRBJ2-7|TRBD2|-
TGTGCCAGCAGCCCCGGACTAGCCCAATACGAGCAGTACTTC
CASSPGLAQYEQYF
>TRBV7-3|TRBJ2-7|TRBD1|few
TGTGCCAGCAGCTTAGCCTCGGGACAGGTCTACGAGCAGTACTTC
CASSLASGQVYEQYF
>TRBV25-1|TRBJ1-1|-|-
TGTGCCAGCAGTGAATTCGGTGGCAGGGCTTTCTTT
CASSEFGGRAFF
>TRBV5-1|TRBJ2-7|-|-
TGCGCCAGCAGCTTGGATAATCGGATTGGAGGATATAACGAGCAGTACTTC
CASSLDNRIGGYNEQYF
>TRBV19|TRBJ2-2|TRBD2|-
TGTGCCCCGGCCGGGGGGGGCATCGGGGAGCTGTTTTTT
CAPAGGGIGELFF
>TRBV7-2|TRBJ2-1|TRBD2|-
TGTGCCAGCAGCCCCCTGGGCCAGCGGGGGGGGTCCTACAATGAGCAGTTCTTC
CASSPLGQRGGSYNEQFF
>TRBV27|TRBJ1-5|-|-
TGTGCCAGCAGTTCCAGGGGTAGCAATCAGCCCCAGCATTTT
CASSSRGSNQPQHF
>TRBV6-4|TRBJ1-1|TRBD1|-
TGTGCCAGCAGTGACTGGGGTGGGCAGGGGGTCTGCCTGCCTGCGGACACTGAAGCTTTCTTT
CASSDWGGQGVCLPADTEAFF
>TRBV27|TRBJ2-3|-|-
TGTGCCAGCAGTGCGATCCTCACAGATACGCAGTATTTT
CASSAILTDTQYF
>TRBV28|TRBJ2-7|TRBD2|-
TGTGCCAGCAGTCAAGGGACTAGCGCCAAATACGAGCAGTACTTC
CASSQGTSAKYEQYF
>TRBV18|TRBJ2-2|TRBD1|-
TGTGCCAGCTCACCGACGACAGGGATGGGCGCGAACACCGGGGAGCTGTTTTTT
CASSPTTGMGANTGELFF
>TRBV10-3|TRBJ1-1|TRBD1|-
TGTGCCATCAGCCCCGACACAGGGGAGAACACTGAAGCTTTCTTT
CAISPDTGENTEAFF
>TRBV5-1|TRBJ2-2|-|-
TGCGCCAGCAGCTTGGATAGCGAAGTCGGGGAGCTGTTTTTT
CASSLDSEVGELFF
>TRBV27|TRBJ1-2|TRBD1|-
TGTGCCAGCAGTCGTGGCGGTCGGACAGGGCAACTCTATGGCTACACCTTC
CASSRGGRTGQLYGYTF